This entry is about one T cell receptor beta chain. Its antigen is not identified. TCRdb keeps only in-frame clones here, not all; method: immunoSEQ multiplex PCR. The sample includes about 50,000 clones, over 65% of them seen just once. This record belongs to a study of vaccination effects on CD4 cells after COVID-19. Whole-study findings and limits: Early timepoints after infection were absent, and convalescent patients were few in the study.

Trimming took 0 bases from V and 6 from J; bases not matched to a gene: 5. CDR3 length: 15 residues. Germline lookup yields CDR1 SGHDT and CDR2 YYEEEE. Around day 10 of culture, CD4+ T cells were separated out. Among the vaccine recipients, none had a prior SARS-CoV-2 infection, and nucleocapsid antibodies were negative. Fresh IL-2-containing medium replaced half the medium on days 3 and 7. The source of this sequence is a human donor who received a COVID-19 vaccine. The chain combines TRBV5-6 with TRBJ2-3, with 9 bases that match TRBD2. Sequencing used CD4+ T cells from PBMCs cultured without peptide, obtained before COVID-19 vaccination. The CDR3 nucleotides read TGTGCCAGCAGCTTGGGGGCGGGGGGGCTCGATACGCAGTATTTT. Its protein product is CASSLGAGGLDTQYF.